This entry features one T cell receptor (beta chain) sequence. Which antigen it targets is not known. Per-nucleotide qualities are absent, and no much larger clonotype sits a single base away. TCRbeta CDR3 regions were amplified from genomic DNA using the immunoSEQ Assay, a bias-controlled multiplex PCR. Per the source publication's procedure: The number of nucleated cells in each sample was estimated from the amplification of reference gene primers within the assay. To quantify the absolute abundance of each unique TCRbeta CDR3 rearrangement, sequence reads were collapsed and filtered. Productive Simpson clonality was computed per sample as the square root of Simpson's diversity index over productive rearrangements. Not all clones reach the TCRdb copy of this immuneACCESS table, which keeps in-frame sequences only. Checked studies attribute under half of the gap to unresolved V genes and leave the rest unexplained. V and J calls and clone size are as listed in that table; D and trimming were resolved from the DNA. Counted in this sample were around 230,000 clones; more than 80% of them appeared once. The ten top clones hold 2% to 2.5% of the sample.

This sample stems from a study of blood T cell repertoires in COVID-19 (dated by TCRdb to 2020 to 2021). Context from the whole study: Samples from collaborators originated in the United States, Italy and Spain and spanned both the acute and convalescent phases of COVID-19. The repertoires were made available in a free public database intended to serve as a resource for research on the immune response to SARS-CoV-2. A de-identified subject ID, COVID-19 status, age in years and sex were almost always included in the sample metadata. Subjects who had been exposed to COVID-19, were actively infected with it, or had recovered from it provided the deeply sampled blood TCRbeta repertoires that made up the dataset. Where HLA class I and class II types were available, the types were taken from metadata supplied by the sample provider, not from assay-based typing. The samples were drawn from the first 160 participants of the ongoing ImmuneRACE study and from over a thousand subjects provided by 6 global collaborators. The prospective study material was composed of cDNA or gDNA derived from T cells, B-cell-depleted T cells, or PBMCs.

What the authors observed across the whole study: Clinical and demographic metadata were provided uncurated, with the amount varying by source and participant.

A second Seattle source provided samples from volunteer blood donors who had recovered from COVID-19. The collaborating institutions used their own protocols to collect whole blood in K2EDTA tubes. For TCRbeta analysis, collaborator samples were shipped as frozen whole blood, as isolated PBMCs, or as DNA extracted from either sample type. The cysteine opens and the phenylalanine closes a CDR3 of 17 amino acids. Only the CDR3 portion is preserved as DNA: 51 bases, with reading frame beginning at the first base. V is pared back by 7 bases and J by 4 bases, with 22 bases lying between the germline termini. CDR1 LNHDA and CDR2 SQIVND are derived from the germline V gene (reference sequence).

Material: peripheral blood. The receptor comes from a man aged 25 to 45 who had recovered from COVID-19. This receptor chain uses TRBV19 and TRBJ2-2, and the D gene may be TRBD1, 5 bases matching. The DNA sequence is given as TGTGCCAGTACCCAAATAGGGCAGGGCATGAGCACCGGGGAGCTGTTTTTT. It translates as CASTQIGQGMSTGELFF.